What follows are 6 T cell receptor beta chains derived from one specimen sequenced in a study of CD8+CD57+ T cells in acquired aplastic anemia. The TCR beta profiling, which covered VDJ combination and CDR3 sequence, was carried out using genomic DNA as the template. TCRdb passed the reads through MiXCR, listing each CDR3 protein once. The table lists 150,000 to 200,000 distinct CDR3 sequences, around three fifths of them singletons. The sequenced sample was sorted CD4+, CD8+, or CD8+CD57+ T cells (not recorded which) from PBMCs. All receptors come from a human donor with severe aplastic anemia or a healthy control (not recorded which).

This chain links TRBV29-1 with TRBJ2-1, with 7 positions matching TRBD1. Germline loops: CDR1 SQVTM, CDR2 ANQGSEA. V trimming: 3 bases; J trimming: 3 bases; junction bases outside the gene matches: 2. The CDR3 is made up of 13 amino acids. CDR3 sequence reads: CSVDGTVYNEQFF. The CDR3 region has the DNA TGCAGCGTTGATGGGACAGTCTACAATGAGCAGTTCTTC.

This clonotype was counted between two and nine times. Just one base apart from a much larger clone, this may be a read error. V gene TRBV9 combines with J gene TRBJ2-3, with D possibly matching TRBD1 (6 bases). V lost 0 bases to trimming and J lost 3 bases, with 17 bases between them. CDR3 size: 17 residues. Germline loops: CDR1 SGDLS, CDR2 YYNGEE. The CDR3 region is CASSVEGDDVGTDTQYF. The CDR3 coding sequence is TGTGCCAGCAGCGTAGAGGGGGACGATGTTGGGACAGATACGCAGTATTTT.

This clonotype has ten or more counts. CDR3 sequence reads: CASTGGAETQYF. The CDR3 nucleotides read TGTGCCAGCACAGGGGGAGCAGAGACCCAGTACTTC. This sequence joins TRBV28 and TRBJ2-5; TRBD1 matches 7 bases. Per germline, CDR1 MDHEN and CDR2 SYDVKM. The CDR3 totals 12 residues. With V trimmed by 7 bases and J by 4 bases, 3 bases remained unmatched.

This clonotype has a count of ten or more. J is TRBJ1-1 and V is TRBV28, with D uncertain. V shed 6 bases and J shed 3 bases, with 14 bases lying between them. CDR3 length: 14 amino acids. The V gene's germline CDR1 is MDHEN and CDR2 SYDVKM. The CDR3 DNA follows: TGTGCCAGCAGCCCCCGAAAGGATTACACTGAAGCTTTCTTT. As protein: CASSPRKDYTEAFF.

CDR3 sequence (DNA): TGCAGCGTTGAAACCCCCTACAATGAGCAGTTCTTC. As protein: CSVETPYNEQFF. V and J are TRBV29-1 and TRBJ2-1; no clear D gene. This CDR3 contains 12 residues. V lost 2 bases, J lost 2 bases, and 4 bases lay in between. Germline CDR1 SQVTM, CDR2 ANQGSEA.

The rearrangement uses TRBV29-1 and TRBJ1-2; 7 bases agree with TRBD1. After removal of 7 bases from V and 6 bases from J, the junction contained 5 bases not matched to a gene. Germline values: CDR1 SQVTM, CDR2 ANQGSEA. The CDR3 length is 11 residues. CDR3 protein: CSGRTGHGYTF. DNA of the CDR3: TGCAGCGGAAGGACAGGACATGGCTACACCTTC.